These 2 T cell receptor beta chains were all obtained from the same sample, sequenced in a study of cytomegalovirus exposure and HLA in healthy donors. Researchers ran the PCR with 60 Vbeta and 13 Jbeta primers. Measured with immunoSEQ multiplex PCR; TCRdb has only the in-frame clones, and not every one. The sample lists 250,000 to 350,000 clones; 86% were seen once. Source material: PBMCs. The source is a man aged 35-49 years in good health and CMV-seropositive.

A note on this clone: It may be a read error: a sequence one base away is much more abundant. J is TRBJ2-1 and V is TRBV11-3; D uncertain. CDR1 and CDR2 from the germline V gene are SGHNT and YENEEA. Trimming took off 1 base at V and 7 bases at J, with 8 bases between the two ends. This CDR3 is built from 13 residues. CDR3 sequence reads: CASSLGPGNEQFF. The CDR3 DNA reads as TGTGCCAGCAGCTTAGGCCCCGGGAATGAGCAGTTCTTC.

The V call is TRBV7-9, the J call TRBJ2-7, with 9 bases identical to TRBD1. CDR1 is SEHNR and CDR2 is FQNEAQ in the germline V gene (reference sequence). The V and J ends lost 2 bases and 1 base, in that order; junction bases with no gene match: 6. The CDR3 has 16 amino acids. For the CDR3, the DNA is TGTGCCAGCAGCTTATTGTTAGGACAGGGGTCCTACGAGCAGTACTTC. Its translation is CASSLLLGQGSYEQYF.